This is a list of T cell receptor beta chains from one sample in a study of blood T cell repertoires in COVID-19. Generated by immunoSEQ multiplex PCR, the TCRdb table keeps only in-frame clones and is missing some. The profile covers about 200,000 clones, with roughly 85% appearing a single time and around 20% taken by the ten largest. The specimen was PBMCs or T cells enriched from blood (not recorded which). The origin of the receptors is a man in his forties who had recovered from COVID-19. Both conserved end residues are part of each CDR3. D genes are given only for firm matches. The size field is filled for only some rows; it gives once, few, many or a size class.

clone_size	v_call	j_call	d_call	cdr3_nt	cdr3_aa
NA	TRBV12-3/TRBV12-4	TRBJ1-1	TRBD1	TGTGCCACCAACCCGGGGACAGGCCTTGAAGCTTTCTTT	CATNPGTGLEAFF
NA	TRBV5-4	TRBJ2-3	NA	TGTGCCGGGCTCACAGATACGCAGTATTTT	CAGLTDTQYF
NA	TRBV5-1	TRBJ2-7	NA	TGCGCCAGCAGCTTGGCTGGGGGGAGTGGTTCATCCTACGAGCAGTACTTC	CASSLAGGSGSSYEQYF
NA	TRBV30	TRBJ2-5	TRBD2	TGTGCCTGGAGTGTGCCGGGACTAGCTGAGGAGACCCAGTACTTC	CAWSVPGLAEETQYF
NA	TRBV14	TRBJ2-7	NA	TGTGCCAGCAGCCAATTAGGGGCGGTTACCTACGAGCAGTACTTC	CASSQLGAVTYEQYF
NA	TRBV7-9	TRBJ2-7	TRBD2	TGTGCCAGCAGCTTAATCCGGGAGGGATTAAACGAGCAGTACTTC	CASSLIREGLNEQYF
NA	TRBV18	TRBJ1-1	TRBD1	TGTGCCAGCTCACCCGGACAGGGATTGAGGGTAGGCACTGAAGCTTTCTTT	CASSPGQGLRVGTEAFF
NA	TRBV6-5	TRBJ1-2	TRBD1	TGTGCCAGCAGTTTGAGCCGGGACAGGGGATGGAATGGCTACACCTTC	CASSLSRDRGWNGYTF
NA	TRBV10-3	TRBJ2-5	NA	TGTGCCATCAGGGACGAGGGAGCAGAGACCCAGTACTTC	CAIRDEGAETQYF
NA	TRBV18	TRBJ2-7	NA	TGTGCCAGCTCACGGCACCGAGAGGGCCGGAGCGAGCAGTACTTC	CASSRHREGRSEQYF
NA	TRBV5-4	TRBJ2-7	TRBD2	TGTGCCAGCAGCACCCTAGCGGGGGGGGCCTACGAGCAGTACTTC	CASSTLAGGAYEQYF
NA	TRBV4-3	TRBJ1-1	NA	TGCGCCAGCAGCTTAGGAGGGGCCAGCGGTCGGACTGAAGCTTTCTTT	CASSLGGASGRTEAFF
few	TRBV5-5	TRBJ2-1	TRBD1	TGTGCCAGCAGCCCTGGGACAGGGGTTAATGAGCAGTTCTTC	CASSPGTGVNEQFF
NA	TRBV11-3	TRBJ1-5	NA	TGTGCCAGCAGCTTAGCCGACAACAAGGTCAATCAGCCCCAGCATTTT	CASSLADNKVNQPQHF
NA	TRBV7-9	TRBJ2-7	NA	TGTGCCAGCAGCTCAGCGATGACAGGGAGGTACGAGCAGTACTTC	CASSSAMTGRYEQYF
NA	TRBV4-3	TRBJ1-5	NA	TGCGCCAGCAGCCAAGCGCGGTCGGGTCAGCCCCAGCATTTT	CASSQARSGQPQHF
NA	TRBV9	TRBJ1-4	NA	TGTGCCAGCAGCGTAGGGGCGGGCAGTAATGAAAAACTGTTTTTT	CASSVGAGSNEKLFF
NA	TRBV25-1	TRBJ2-7	TRBD1	TGTGCCAGCAGGAGGACAGGGTCGAGCGAGCAGTACTTC	CASRRTGSSEQYF
NA	TRBV11-2	TRBJ2-1	TRBD2	TGTGCCAGCAGCTTAGAGGCGGGAGGCCTCCCTGAGCAGTTCTTC	CASSLEAGGLPEQFF
NA	TRBV28	TRBJ2-1	NA	TGTGCCAGCAGTTTTAGCGGCAGCTCCTACAATGAGCAGTTCTTC	CASSFSGSSYNEQFF
NA	TRBV29-1	TRBJ2-7	TRBD2	TGCAGCGTTGGTGCTAGCGGCTACGAGCAGTACTTC	CSVGASGYEQYF
NA	TRBV30	TRBJ2-3	TRBD2	TGTGCCTGGAGTGAAGGCGCGGGGGGGACAGATACGCAGTATTTT	CAWSEGAGGTDTQYF
few	TRBV19	TRBJ2-1	TRBD2	TGTGCCAGTAGTAGGGTGGGAGGGCCGAATGAGCAGTTCTTC	CASSRVGGPNEQFF
NA	TRBV19	TRBJ1-2	TRBD1	TGTGCCAGTAGTAAACGAACACAGGGGGCAAGTATTGACTATGGCTACACCTTC	CASSKRTQGASIDYGYTF
NA	TRBV11-2	TRBJ2-3	NA	TGTGCCAGCAGTCACCCCGGGACAGATACGCAGTATTTT	CASSHPGTDTQYF
NA	TRBV18	TRBJ2-7	NA	TGTGCCAGCTCACGCGACACCTACGAGCAGTACTTC	CASSRDTYEQYF
few	TRBV4-1	TRBJ2-2	TRBD1	TGCGCCAGCAGCCAAGAGGGGACAGTATCCGGGGAGCTGTTTTTT	CASSQEGTVSGELFF
NA	TRBV15	TRBJ2-2	NA	TGTGCCACCAGCAGAGATGCACTCGTCACCGGGGAGCTGTTTTTT	CATSRDALVTGELFF
NA	TRBV3-1/TRBV3-2	TRBJ2-7	TRBD2	TGTGCCAGTGCCGGGACTAGCCTCCTATTTAAGGGGTACGAGCAGTACTTC	CASAGTSLLFKGYEQYF
NA	TRBV2	TRBJ2-2	NA	TGTGCCAGCAGATGGGCTAAAACGGGAACCGGGGAGCTGTTTTTT	CASRWAKTGTGELFF
NA	TRBV28	TRBJ2-6	NA	TGTGCCAGCAGTTTAATCGGGGACTCAGGCTCTGGGGCCAACGTCCTGACTTTC	CASSLIGDSGSGANVLTF
NA	TRBV19	TRBJ2-7	NA	TGTGCCAGTAGTATTGACGGAGTCTACGAGCAGTACTTC	CASSIDGVYEQYF
NA	TRBV11-2	TRBJ1-4	NA	TGTGCCAGCCGCGGGGAGGGGCCCGGTTCCACTAATGAAAAACTGTTTTTT	CASRGEGPGSTNEKLFF
few	TRBV7-9	TRBJ2-1	TRBD2	TGTGCCAGCAGCAAACTAGCGGTTGAATACAATGAGCAGTTCTTC	CASSKLAVEYNEQFF
once	TRBV5-8	TRBJ2-7	TRBD1	TGTGCCAGCAGCTCAAGGACAGGGATTGGCGAGCAGTACTTC	CASSSRTGIGEQYF
NA	TRBV9	TRBJ2-1	TRBD2	TGTGCCAGCAGCGCGGCGGGAGCCGGCGATGAGCAGTTCTTC	CASSAAGAGDEQFF
NA	TRBV9	TRBJ2-1	NA	TGTGCCAGCAGCGTAGATTCGGACTACAGTTACAATGAGCAGTTCTTC	CASSVDSDYSYNEQFF
once	TRBV2	TRBJ2-7	NA	TGTGCCAGCAATCGGCGGGACTCCTACGAGCAGTACTTC	CASNRRDSYEQYF
few	TRBV6-5	TRBJ2-2	NA	TGTGCCATCGGGACACCGTTGGGGGGGGAGCTGTTTTTT	CAIGTPLGGELFF
NA	TRBV6-5	TRBJ1-1	TRBD1	TGTGCCAGCAGACTCCGAGGACAGGGGGCTCCTGAAGCTTTCTTT	CASRLRGQGAPEAFF
NA	TRBV7-3	TRBJ2-2	TRBD2	TGTGCCACCGGACTAGCGGGAAACACCGGGGAGCTGTTTTTT	CATGLAGNTGELFF
NA	TRBV9	TRBJ1-1	NA	TGTGCCAGCAGGAGACTAAACACTGAAGCTTTCTTT	CASRRLNTEAFF
once	TRBV2	TRBJ1-1	TRBD1	TGTGCCAGCAGTGCGGACAGGAGTGGAACTGAAGCTTTCTTT	CASSADRSGTEAFF
NA	TRBV14	TRBJ2-7	NA	TGTGCCAGCAGCCAAGGAAACTACTGGTACGAGCAGTACTTC	CASSQGNYWYEQYF
NA	TRBV19	TRBJ2-4	NA	TGTGCCAGTAGGGGCATGGGTGGGACTCGGAGAAGTGGGTACATTCAGTACTTC	CASRGMGGTRRSGYIQYF
NA	TRBV5-1	TRBJ1-1	NA	TGCGCCAGCAGCTTGATTCAAGGAGGCGAAGCTTTCTTT	CASSLIQGGEAFF
NA	TRBV7-2	TRBJ2-1	TRBD2	TGTGCCAGCAGCCCCGGGACTAGCATTGATGAGCAGTTCTTC	CASSPGTSIDEQFF
NA	TRBV7-3	TRBJ2-1	TRBD2	TGTGCCAGCAGCCCACAACCCGGGACTAGAGGATACAATGAGCAGTTCTTC	CASSPQPGTRGYNEQFF
NA	TRBV21-1	TRBJ2-5	NA	TGTGCCAGCAGCATATGTCGGGAGGGCTACGAGACCCAGTACTTC	CASSICREGYETQYF
NA	TRBV7-2	TRBJ2-2	NA	TGTGCCAGCAGCTTAGTACCGGGGGACACCGGGGAGCTGTTTTTT	CASSLVPGDTGELFF
NA	TRBV4-3	TRBJ1-4	NA	TGCGCCAGCAGCCAAGCTCCGCGGAATAATGAAAAACTGTTTTTT	CASSQAPRNNEKLFF
NA	TRBV5-6	TRBJ2-6	NA	TGTGCCAGCAGCTTGGGGGAGGCCTCTGGGGCCAACGTCCTGACTTTC	CASSLGEASGANVLTF